This entry is about one T cell receptor (delta chain). The antigen remains unidentified. The TCRdb protein, from a much larger clone, departs from this DNA's translation at residues 11 and 15, likely by read error; the protein shown derives from the DNA. Gammadelta T cells were flow-sorted from PBMC into Vgamma9/Vdelta2+ and Vdelta2-negative populations for bulk analysis. This sample stems from a study of γδ T cells in repeated Plasmodium falciparum infection. The overall study: Malaria-naive adults were infected with P. falciparum NF54 four times over roughly 590 days. Samples were taken at baseline, before some infections, and 21 days after each.

The length of the CDR3 is 17 residues. The germline gives CDR1 GEAIGNYY, CDR2 EKD. TCRdb repeated clone calling on the multiplex PCR reads with CATT. The repertoire has roughly 93,000 delta-chain clones, over 1.3% of them found once; the top ten carry approximately 10%. General study points: Repeated controlled infections reportedly drove waves of new clonotype selection in Vdelta2-negative, mostly Vdelta1+, gammadelta repertoires.

The chain is built from TRDV2 and TRDJ1; 13 bases align to TRDD3. Material: gamma-delta T cells from blood. This TCR was sampled from a pool of human donors (malaria-infected and uninfected, not separated). The DNA of the CDR3 is TGTGCCTGTGACTCATTACTGGGGGATACGTGCACCGATAAACACATCTTT. Translating gives CACDSLLGDTCTDKHIF.